Each of the 16 T cell receptor beta chains below was sequenced from the same sample in a study of response to subunit inactivated influenza vaccine. TCRdb ran MiXCR on the RT-PCR reads and lists one entry per CDR3 protein. Among almost 600,000 distinct CDR3 sequences listed, around 15% were seen once. The input for sequencing was PBMCs from blood, taken less than 13 days after vaccination. The source is a man aged 45-65 years who received an inactivated influenza vaccine.

V gene TRBV4-3 combines with J gene TRBJ1-1, with a possible D match to TRBD1 (6 bases). Germline-derived CDR1 and CDR2 are LGHNA and YSLEER. The CDR3 is made up of 14 amino acids. The V gene lost 4 bases and the J gene lost 1 base, with 10 bases spanning the gap. This CDR3 is CASSPEGENTEAFF. CDR3 bases: TGCGCCAGCAGCCCGGAGGGGGAGAACACTGAAGCTTTCTTT.

This clonotype was observed a few times. The chain recombines TRBV28 with TRBJ1-1; D ambiguous. In germline, CDR1 is MDHEN, CDR2 SYDVKM. V dropped 6 bases and J dropped 5 bases, with 13 bases sitting between them. The CDR3 has 13 residues. The CDR3 sequence: CASSSIGRTEAFF. The CDR3 DNA reads as TGTGCCAGCAGCTCGATAGGGCGGACTGAAGCTTTCTTT. The complete variable domain, with remaining parts taken from reference TRBV28 and TRBJ1-1, reads DVKVTQSSRYLVKRTGEKVFLECVQDMDHENMFWYRQDPGLGLRLIYFSYDVKMKEKGDIPEGYSVSREKKERFSLILESASTNQTSMYLCASSSIGRTEAFFGQGTRLTVV.

The chain has TRBV12-3 or TRBV12-4 and TRBJ1-3; D not resolved. This CDR3 has 13 residues. With 6 bases removed from V and 2 bases from J, the gap between germline ends came to 8 bases. CDR3 protein: CASRLPAGNTIYF. CDR3 DNA sequence: TGTGCCAGCAGGTTACCAGCTGGAAACACCATATATTTT.

The chain employs TRBV7-2 and TRBJ2-3, with 9 nucleotides matching TRBD2. Germline V gene sequence: CDR1 SGHTA, CDR2 FQGNSA. Losses at the gene ends were 2 bases for V and 5 bases for J; bases not matched to a gene: 5. The length of the CDR3 is 15 residues. DNA of the CDR3: TGTGCCAGCAGCTTAACGGGACTAGCTTTAGATACGCAGTATTTT. It encodes CASSLTGLALDTQYF.

In this sample, this clonotype turned up a few times. The chain recombines TRBV11-2 with TRBJ1-1; D possibly corresponds to TRBD1 (5 bases). This CDR3 has 12 amino acids. CDR1 is SGHAT and CDR2 is FQNNGV in the germline V gene. Trimming left V 4 bases short and J 5 bases short, with 8 bases between. The CDR3 loop reads CASSWGGTEAFF. The CDR3 DNA sequence: TGTGCCAGCAGCTGGGGGGGGACTGAAGCTTTCTTT.

This clonotype was seen only a few times. The chain is built from TRBV2 and TRBJ2-3, with TRBD1 as a possible D gene (5 bases). Trimming took off 8 bases at V and 6 bases at J, with 12 bases between the two ends. The CDR3 loop spans 12 amino acids. CDR1 and CDR2 (germline): SNHLY, FYNNEI. The DNA of the CDR3 is TGTGCCAGCTCCATTCGACAGGATACGCAGTATTTT. Amino acid sequence: CASSIRQDTQYF.

This clonotype was detected only a few times. This chain uses TRBV11-1 with TRBJ2-5; unclear D gene. In germline, CDR1 is SGHAT, CDR2 FQDESV (reference sequence). The CDR3 loop spans 14 amino acids. Trimming left V 1 base short and J 6 bases short, with 12 bases between. The CDR3 loop reads CASSLVVSQKTQYF. CDR3 DNA: TGTGCCAGCAGCTTAGTAGTTAGCCAGAAGACCCAGTACTTC.

This clonotype was seen many times. V usage is TRBV29-1 and J usage is TRBJ2-7; D is unclear. Trimming removed 4 bases at V and 2 bases at J, with 6 bases between. CDR3 size: 11 residues. Germline values: CDR1 SQVTM, CDR2 ANQGSEA. CDR3 region: CSVGSTYEQYF. CDR3 bases: TGCAGCGTTGGTTCCACCTACGAGCAGTACTTC.

This clonotype was observed many times. V usage is TRBV24-1 and J usage is TRBJ2-1; TRBD2 matches at 8 bases. CDR1 and CDR2 (germline): KGHDR, SFDVKD. The CDR3 runs to 14 residues. Trimming removed 0 bases from V and 7 bases from J; junction bases left unmatched: 1. CDR3 region: CATSDLASGNEQFF. The DNA for the CDR3 is TGTGCCACCAGTGATTTGGCTAGCGGGAATGAGCAGTTCTTC.

The chain carries TRBV4-3 and TRBJ2-7; D call uncertain. Deletions cut 0 bases from V and 3 bases from J, with 12 bases between. The CDR3 loop spans 15 amino acids. From germline, CDR1 is LGHNA and CDR2 YSLEER. The CDR3 loop is CASSQERQTLYEQYF. The CDR3 coding sequence is TGCGCCAGCAGCCAAGAGCGGCAGACCCTCTACGAGCAGTACTTC.

The chain has TRBV7-3 and TRBJ2-3; maybe TRBD2 (5 bases). The CDR3 is made up of 19 amino acids. Germline CDR1 is SGHTA and CDR2 is FQGTGA. The ends were cut back, 6 bases at V and 5 bases at J, with 30 bases in the middle. In DNA, the CDR3 is TGTGCCAGCAGTTATACTAACGGCCTAGCTCAGCCTGGGTTAGATACGCAGTATTTT. Residues: CASSYTNGLAQPGLDTQYF. The whole variable domain, remainder taken from reference TRBV7-3 and TRBJ2-3, is GAGVSQTPSNKVTEKGKYVELRCDPISGHTALYWYRQSLGQGPEFLIYFQGTGAADDSGLPNDRFFAVRPEGSVSTLKIQRTERGDSAVYLCASSYTNGLAQPGLDTQYFGPGTRLTVL.

This clonotype was seen repeatedly, ten times or more. The rearrangement uses TRBV3-1 and TRBJ1-1, with TRBD1 identical over 10 bases. Looked up from germline, CDR1 is LGHDT and CDR2 is YNNKEL (reference sequence). Trimming took 4 bases from V and 5 from J; bases not matched to a gene: 1. There are 13 residues in the CDR3. CDR3 DNA sequence: TGTGCCAGCAGCCCGGGACAGGGGACTGAAGCTTTCTTT. Translation gives CASSPGQGTEAFF.

In this sample, this clonotype turned up many times. CDR3 DNA: TGCAGCGTTGAAGACGGGACAAACTACGAGCAGTACTTC. It codes for CSVEDGTNYEQYF. V and J are TRBV29-1 and TRBJ2-7; possibly TRBD1 for D (6 bases). Germline CDR1 reads SQVTM; CDR2 reads ANQGSEA. V gave up 0 bases and J gave up 3 bases, with 9 bases separating them. The CDR3 sequence is 13 residues long.

This clonotype was detected only a few times. This rearrangement joins TRBV2 to TRBJ2-7, with D possibly matching TRBD2 (6 bases). Germline CDR1 reads SNHLY; CDR2 reads FYNNEI. V dropped 5 bases and J dropped 5 bases, with 22 bases sitting between them. The CDR3 sequence is 16 residues long. CDR3 amino acids: CASSLRDSPSFDEQYF. The CDR3 region has the DNA TGTGCCAGCAGTCTACGGGACTCCCCGTCTTTTGACGAGCAGTACTTC.

This clonotype was detected ten times or more. V is TRBV6-1 and J is TRBJ2-5; TRBD2 aligns across 12 bases. Trimming cost V 5 bases and J 5 bases; bases outside gene matches: 15. Germline V CDR1 and CDR2: MNHNS, SASEGT. The CDR3 sequence is 18 residues long. The CDR3 loop reads CASSPVMTSGSLGETQYF. CDR3 DNA sequence: TGTGCCAGCAGTCCCGTGATGACTAGCGGGAGTTTAGGGGAGACCCAGTACTTC.

In this sample, this clonotype turned up a few times. V and J are TRBV28 and TRBJ1-1; no clear D gene. Per the germline V gene, CDR1 is MDHEN and CDR2 is SYDVKM. Trimming took off 2 bases at V and 6 bases at J, with 13 bases between the two ends. This CDR3 comprises 14 residues. The CDR3 region has the DNA TGTGCCAGCAGTTTAGGCAGGATAGTGCCTGAAGCTTTCTTT. This codes for CASSLGRIVPEAFF.